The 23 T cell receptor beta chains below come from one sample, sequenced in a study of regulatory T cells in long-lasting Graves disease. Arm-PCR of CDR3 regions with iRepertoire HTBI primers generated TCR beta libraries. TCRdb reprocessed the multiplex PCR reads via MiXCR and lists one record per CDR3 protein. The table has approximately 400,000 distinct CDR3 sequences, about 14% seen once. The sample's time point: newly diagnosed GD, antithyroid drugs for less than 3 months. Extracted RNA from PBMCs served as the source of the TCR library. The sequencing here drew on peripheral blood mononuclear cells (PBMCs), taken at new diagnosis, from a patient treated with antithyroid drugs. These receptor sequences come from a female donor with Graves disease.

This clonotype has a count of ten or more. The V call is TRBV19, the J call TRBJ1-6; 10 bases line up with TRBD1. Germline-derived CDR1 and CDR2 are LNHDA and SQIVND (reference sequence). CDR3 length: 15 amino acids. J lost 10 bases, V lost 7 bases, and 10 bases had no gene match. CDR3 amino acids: CASTQTGTGDSPLHF. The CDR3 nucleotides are TGTGCCAGTACCCAAACCGGGACAGGGGACTCACCCCTCCACTTT.

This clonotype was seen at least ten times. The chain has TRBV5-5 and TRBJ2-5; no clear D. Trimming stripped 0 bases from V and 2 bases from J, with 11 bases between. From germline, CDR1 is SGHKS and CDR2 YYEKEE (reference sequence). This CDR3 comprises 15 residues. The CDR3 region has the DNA TGTGCCAGCAGCTTGGACACGGGCAGACAAGAGACCCAGTACTTC. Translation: CASSLDTGRQETQYF.

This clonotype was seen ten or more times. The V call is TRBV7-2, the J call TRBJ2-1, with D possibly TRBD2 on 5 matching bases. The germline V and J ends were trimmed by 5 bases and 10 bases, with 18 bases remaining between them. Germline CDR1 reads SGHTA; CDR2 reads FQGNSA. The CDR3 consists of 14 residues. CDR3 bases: TGTGCCAGCAGCCGGACTCAGGCCGATGGGGAGCAGTTCTTC. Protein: CASSRTQADGEQFF.

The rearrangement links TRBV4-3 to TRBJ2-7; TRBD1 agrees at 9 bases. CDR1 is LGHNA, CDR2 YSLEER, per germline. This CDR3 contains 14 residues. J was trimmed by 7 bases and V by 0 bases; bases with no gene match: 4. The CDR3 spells CASSQDRTGEEQYF. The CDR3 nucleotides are TGCGCCAGCAGCCAAGACCGGACAGGGGAAGAGCAGTACTTC.

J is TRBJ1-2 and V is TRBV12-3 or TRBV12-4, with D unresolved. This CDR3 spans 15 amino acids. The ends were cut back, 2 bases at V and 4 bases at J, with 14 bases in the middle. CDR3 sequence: CASSLSGSYSYGYTF. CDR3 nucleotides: TGTGCCAGCAGTTTATCGGGAAGTTACTCCTATGGCTACACCTTC.

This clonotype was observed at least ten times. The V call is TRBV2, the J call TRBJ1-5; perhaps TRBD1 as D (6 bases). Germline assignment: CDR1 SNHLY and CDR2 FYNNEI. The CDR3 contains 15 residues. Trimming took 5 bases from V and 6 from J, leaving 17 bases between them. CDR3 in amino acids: CASSLNRVRAQPQHF. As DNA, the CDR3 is TGTGCCAGCAGTCTCAACAGGGTGAGGGCTCAGCCCCAGCATTTT.

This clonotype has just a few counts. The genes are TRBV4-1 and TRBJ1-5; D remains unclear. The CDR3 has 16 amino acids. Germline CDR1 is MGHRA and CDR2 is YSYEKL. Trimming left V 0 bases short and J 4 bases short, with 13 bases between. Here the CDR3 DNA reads TGCGCCAGCAGCCAAGAAGGAGAGGCTTGGAATCAGCCCCAGCATTTT. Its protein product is CASSQEGEAWNQPQHF.

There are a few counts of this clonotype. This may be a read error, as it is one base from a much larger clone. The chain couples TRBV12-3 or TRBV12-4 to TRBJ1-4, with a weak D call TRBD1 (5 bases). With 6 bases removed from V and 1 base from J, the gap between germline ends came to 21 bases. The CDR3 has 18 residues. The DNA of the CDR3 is TGTGCCAGCAGCCCAAGTAAGGGGCGAGGTATAACTAATGAAAAACTGTTTTTT. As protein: CASSPSKGRGITNEKLFF.

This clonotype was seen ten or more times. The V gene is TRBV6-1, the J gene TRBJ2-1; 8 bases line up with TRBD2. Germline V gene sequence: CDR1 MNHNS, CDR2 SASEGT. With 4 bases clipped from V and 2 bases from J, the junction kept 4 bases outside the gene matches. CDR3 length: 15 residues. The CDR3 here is CASSVTSGTYNEQFF. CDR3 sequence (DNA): TGTGCCAGCAGTGTAACTAGCGGCACCTACAATGAGCAGTTCTTC.

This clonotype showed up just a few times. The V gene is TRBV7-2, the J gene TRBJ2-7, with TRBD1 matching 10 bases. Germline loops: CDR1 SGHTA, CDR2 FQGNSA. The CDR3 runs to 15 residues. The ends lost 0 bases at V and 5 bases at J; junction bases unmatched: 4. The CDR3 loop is CASSLAGQGKHEQYF. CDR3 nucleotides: TGTGCCAGCAGCTTAGCGGGACAGGGGAAGCACGAGCAGTACTTC.

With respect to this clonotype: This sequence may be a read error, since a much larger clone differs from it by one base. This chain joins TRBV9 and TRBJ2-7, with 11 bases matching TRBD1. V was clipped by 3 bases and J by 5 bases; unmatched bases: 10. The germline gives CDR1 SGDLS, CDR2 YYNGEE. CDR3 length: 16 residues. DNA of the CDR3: TGTGCCAGCAGCGCAGCCGCGGGACAGGGGGTCCACGAGCAGTACTTC. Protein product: CASSAAAGQGVHEQYF. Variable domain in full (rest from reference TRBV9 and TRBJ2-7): DSGVTQTPKHLITATGQRVTLRCSPRSGDLSVYWYQQSLDQGLQFLIQYYNGEERAKGNILERFSAQQFPDLHSELNLSSLELGDSALYFCASSAAAGQGVHEQYFGPGTRLTVT.

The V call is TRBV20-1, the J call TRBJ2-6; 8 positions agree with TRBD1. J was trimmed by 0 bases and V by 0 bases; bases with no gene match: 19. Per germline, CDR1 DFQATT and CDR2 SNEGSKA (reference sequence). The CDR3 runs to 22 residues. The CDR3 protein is CSARDLSSRPGQANSGANVLTF. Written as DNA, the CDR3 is TGCAGTGCTAGAGATCTTTCGTCCCGACCGGGACAGGCAAACTCTGGGGCCAACGTCCTGACTTTC.

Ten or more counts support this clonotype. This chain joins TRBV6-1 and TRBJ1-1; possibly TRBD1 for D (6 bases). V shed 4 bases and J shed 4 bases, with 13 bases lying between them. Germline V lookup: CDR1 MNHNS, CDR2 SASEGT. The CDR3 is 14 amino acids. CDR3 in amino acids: CASSVLQGFTEAFF. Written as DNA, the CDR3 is TGTGCCAGCAGTGTCCTACAGGGCTTCACTGAAGCTTTCTTT.

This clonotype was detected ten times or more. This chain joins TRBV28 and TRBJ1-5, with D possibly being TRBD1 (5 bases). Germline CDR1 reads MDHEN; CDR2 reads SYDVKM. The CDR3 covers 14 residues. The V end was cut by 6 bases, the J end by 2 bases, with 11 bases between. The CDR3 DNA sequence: TGTGCCAGCAGGCTCAGGGTTGGCAATCAGCCCCAGCATTTT. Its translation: CASRLRVGNQPQHF.

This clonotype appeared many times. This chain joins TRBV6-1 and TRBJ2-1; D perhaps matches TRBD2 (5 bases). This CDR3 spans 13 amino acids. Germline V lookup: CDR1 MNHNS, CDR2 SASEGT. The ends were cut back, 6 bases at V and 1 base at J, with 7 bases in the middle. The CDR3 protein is CASREGSYNEQFF. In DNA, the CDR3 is TGTGCCAGCAGAGAGGGTTCCTACAATGAGCAGTTCTTC.

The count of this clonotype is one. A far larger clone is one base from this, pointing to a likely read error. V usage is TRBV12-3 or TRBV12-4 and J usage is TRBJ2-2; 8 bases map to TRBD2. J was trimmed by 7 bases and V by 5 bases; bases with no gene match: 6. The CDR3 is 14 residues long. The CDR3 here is CASSAAGGHGELFF. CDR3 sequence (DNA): TGTGCCAGCAGTGCCGCGGGAGGCCACGGGGAGCTGTTTTTT.

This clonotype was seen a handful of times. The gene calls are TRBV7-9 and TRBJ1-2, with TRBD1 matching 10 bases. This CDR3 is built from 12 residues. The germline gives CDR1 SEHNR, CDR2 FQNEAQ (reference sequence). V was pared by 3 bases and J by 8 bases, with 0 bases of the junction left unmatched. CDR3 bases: TGTGCCAGCAGCTTGACAGGGGGCGGCTACACCTTC. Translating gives CASSLTGGGYTF.

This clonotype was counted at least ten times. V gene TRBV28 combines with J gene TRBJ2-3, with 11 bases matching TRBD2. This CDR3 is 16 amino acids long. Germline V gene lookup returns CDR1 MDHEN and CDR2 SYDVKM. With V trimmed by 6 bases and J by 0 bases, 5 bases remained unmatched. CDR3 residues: CASRARTSGSTDTQYF. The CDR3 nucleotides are TGTGCCAGCAGAGCCCGGACTAGCGGGAGCACAGATACGCAGTATTTT.

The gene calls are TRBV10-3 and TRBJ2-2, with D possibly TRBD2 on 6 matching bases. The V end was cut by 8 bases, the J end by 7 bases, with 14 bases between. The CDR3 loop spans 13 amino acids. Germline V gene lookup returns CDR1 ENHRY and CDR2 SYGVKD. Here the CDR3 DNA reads TGTGCCATCCCGGGAGAAGGAAACGGGGAGCTGTTTTTT. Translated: CAIPGEGNGELFF.

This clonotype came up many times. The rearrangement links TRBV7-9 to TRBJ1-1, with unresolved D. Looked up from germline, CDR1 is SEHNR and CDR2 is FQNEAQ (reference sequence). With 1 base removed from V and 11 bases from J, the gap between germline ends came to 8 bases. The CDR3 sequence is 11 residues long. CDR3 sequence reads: CASSLDGWAFF. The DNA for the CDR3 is TGTGCCAGCAGCTTAGACGGGTGGGCTTTCTTT.

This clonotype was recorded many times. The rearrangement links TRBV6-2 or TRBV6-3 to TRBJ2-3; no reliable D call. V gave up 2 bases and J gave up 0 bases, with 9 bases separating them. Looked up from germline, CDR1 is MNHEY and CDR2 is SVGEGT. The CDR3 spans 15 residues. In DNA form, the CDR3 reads TGTGCCAGCAGTTACGTTGGAGCTAGCACAGATACGCAGTATTTT. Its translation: CASSYVGASTDTQYF.

The CDR3: CSVEGLRDRDPNEQYF. The CDR3 nucleotides read TGCAGCGTTGAGGGGCTACGGGACAGGGATCCCAACGAGCAGTACTTC. The chain couples TRBV29-1 to TRBJ2-7; the match to TRBD1 covers 9 bases. V lost 3 bases, J lost 5 bases, and 14 bases stayed unmatched. CDR3 size: 16 residues. Per the germline V gene, CDR1 is SQVTM and CDR2 is ANQGSEA.

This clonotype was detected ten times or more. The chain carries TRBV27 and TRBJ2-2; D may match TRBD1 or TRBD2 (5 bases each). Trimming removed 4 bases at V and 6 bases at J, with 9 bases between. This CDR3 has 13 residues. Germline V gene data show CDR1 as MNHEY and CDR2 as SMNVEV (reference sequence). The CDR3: CASSYPGPGELFF. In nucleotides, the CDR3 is TGTGCCAGCAGTTATCCGGGGCCCGGGGAGCTGTTTTTT.